What follows are 21 T cell receptor beta chains derived from one specimen sequenced in a study of human T cells and chemical hapten exposure. Indicated time point: patch test 1, 2 weeks after DPC sensitization. The treatment was: therapeutic diphenylcyclopropenone sensitization with weekly scalp DPC. TCRdb re-called the RACE reads through MiXCR, storing one row per CDR3 protein. Among roughly 190,000 distinct CDR3 sequences, around 22% were seen once, and the ten largest hold less than 7%. Sequencing was performed on whole blood, taken in connection with sensitization to the hapten diphenylcyclopropenone (DPC). The receptors shown here come from a woman aged 45 to 65 with alopecia areata. Some clones in this sample may be carry-over from other donors' samples.

The sample holds a few counts of this clonotype. The rearrangement joins TRBV20-1 to TRBJ1-1; D unresolved. This CDR3 contains 15 residues. The V gene's germline CDR1 is DFQATT and CDR2 SNEGSKA (reference sequence). V lost 3 bases, J lost 0 bases, and 14 bases lay in between. CDR3 nucleotides: TGCAGTGCTAGTGGACGGGTGAAGGTGAACACTGAAGCTTTCTTT. Translation: CSASGRVKVNTEAFF.

V usage is TRBV20-1 and J usage is TRBJ2-7, with 12 bases that match TRBD2. Germline V CDR1 and CDR2: DFQATT, SNEGSKA (reference sequence). CDR3 length: 15 residues. The junction had 6 bases not matched to a gene; V was cut back by 3 bases and J by 3 bases. CDR3 sequence reads: CSASKGLAGVYEQYF. CDR3 DNA sequence: TGCAGTGCTAGCAAGGGACTAGCGGGCGTCTACGAGCAGTACTTC.

This chain connects TRBV12-3 or TRBV12-4 to TRBJ2-7; the D gene is possibly TRBD1 (7 bases). The CDR3 consists of 14 residues. V was clipped by 4 bases and J by 7 bases, with 17 bases between them. CDR3 protein: CASSYKGDSGEQYF. In DNA, the CDR3 is TGTGCCAGCAGTTACAAAGGGGACAGCGGGGAGCAGTACTTC.

Only a few counts were recorded for this clonotype. V and J are TRBV2 and TRBJ2-1, with 8 bases fitting TRBD2. V lost 0 bases, J lost 2 bases, and 3 bases stayed unmatched. The CDR3 is made up of 16 amino acids. The germline V gene encodes CDR1 SNHLY and CDR2 FYNNEI. Here the CDR3 DNA reads TGTGCCAGCAGTGAAGCTACAGCGGGAGCCTACAATGAGCAGTTCTTC. Translation gives CASSEATAGAYNEQFF.

The chain uses TRBV20-1 and TRBJ2-1; D tentatively fits TRBD1 or TRBD2 (5 bases each). V dropped 4 bases and J dropped 10 bases, with 20 bases sitting between them. The CDR3 runs 14 residues. Germline CDR1 and CDR2: DFQATT and SNEGSKA (reference sequence). The CDR3 nucleotides read TGCAGTGCTAAGACGGGACGAGCATTTACCGAGCAGTTCTTC. Protein sequence: CSAKTGRAFTEQFF.

This clonotype showed up just a few times. The chain uses TRBV10-3 and TRBJ1-1, with D possibly matching TRBD1 (5 bases). The V end was cut by 2 bases, the J end by 2 bases, with 9 bases between. The length of the CDR3 is 14 residues. Germline V lookup: CDR1 ENHRY, CDR2 SYGVKD. CDR3 protein: CAISEPGGNTEAFF. In DNA, the CDR3 is TGTGCCATCAGTGAGCCCGGGGGAAACACTGAAGCTTTCTTT.

This clonotype was picked up a small number of times. The chain links TRBV5-1 to TRBJ1-5; 12 bases match TRBD1. V lost 4 bases to trimming and J lost 1 base; unmatched junction nucleotides: 9. The germline gives CDR1 SGHRS, CDR2 YFSETQ. This CDR3 contains 18 residues. CDR3 DNA: TGCGCCAGCAGCCCTGGGGGGACAGGGGGCCAAAGCAATCAGCCCCAGCATTTT. Translated: CASSPGGTGGQSNQPQHF.

The V gene is TRBV12-3 or TRBV12-4, the J gene TRBJ1-4, with D tentatively TRBD1 (6 bases). V lost 4 bases and J 5 bases, leaving 11 bases between the germline ends. The CDR3 runs to 14 residues. Written as DNA, the CDR3 is TGTGCCAGCAGTTCACAGGGATTGAATGAAAAACTGTTTTTT. Protein sequence: CASSSQGLNEKLFF.

The V and J genes are TRBV28 and TRBJ2-6, with D tentatively TRBD1 or TRBD2 (5 bases each). The CDR3 is 17 amino acids. V lost 4 bases and J lost 0, with 13 bases in between. CDR1 and CDR2 (germline): MDHEN, SYDVKM. DNA for the CDR3: TGTGCCAGCAGTTGGGGACCAGTTAGCTCTGGGGCCAACGTCCTGACTTTC. This sequence encodes CASSWGPVSSGANVLTF. The variable domain in full, completed from reference TRBV28 and TRBJ2-6, reads DVKVTQSSRYLVKRTGEKVFLECVQDMDHENMFWYRQDPGLGLRLIYFSYDVKMKEKGDIPEGYSVSREKKERFSLILESASTNQTSMYLCASSWGPVSSGANVLTFGAGSRLTVL.

The gene calls are TRBV19 and TRBJ1-2; 7 bases line up with TRBD1. The germline gives CDR1 LNHDA, CDR2 SQIVND (reference sequence). After removal of 5 bases from V and 5 bases from J, the junction contained 8 bases not matched to a gene. CDR3 size: 14 residues. The CDR3 DNA sequence: TGTGCCAGTAGTCCCGGGACAGATTATTATGGCTACACCTTC. Translated: CASSPGTDYYGYTF.

This clonotype occurred a few times. Written as DNA, the CDR3 is TGTGCCAGCAGCTTAGCGGAGCTTGTGAATCAGCCCCAGCATTTT. Amino acids: CASSLAELVNQPQHF. The chain links TRBV7-2 to TRBJ1-5; D not certain. The CDR3 consists of 15 residues. The germline V and J ends were trimmed by 0 bases and 4 bases, with 10 bases remaining between them. CDR1 SGHTA and CDR2 FQGNSA come from the germline V gene.

This chain links TRBV7-9 with TRBJ2-2; 14 bases are a match to TRBD2. With 6 bases clipped from V and 5 bases from J, the junction kept 8 bases outside the gene matches. CDR1 is SEHNR and CDR2 is FQNEAQ in the germline V gene (reference sequence). The CDR3 length is 17 residues. In DNA form, the CDR3 reads TGTGCCAGCAGATATGGACTAGCGGGAGGTCTGACCGGGGAGCTGTTTTTT. Protein sequence: CASRYGLAGGLTGELFF.

V usage is TRBV12-3 or TRBV12-4 and J usage is TRBJ1-5, with TRBD1 as a possible D gene (5 bases). The CDR3 has 14 amino acids. V gave up 3 bases and J gave up 7 bases, with 13 bases separating them. CDR3 in amino acids: CASSLGSGQQPQHF. CDR3 coding DNA: TGTGCCAGCAGTTTGGGGTCAGGGCAACAGCCCCAGCATTTT.

This clonotype occurred a few times. V and J are TRBV6-1 and TRBJ2-7; D remains ambiguous. From germline, CDR1 is MNHNS and CDR2 SASEGT. V lost 11 bases, J lost 0 bases, and 14 bases lay in between. There are 13 residues in the CDR3. CDR3 in amino acids: CARTKVSSYEQYF. In DNA, the CDR3 is TGTGCCCGAACAAAGGTCAGCTCCTACGAGCAGTACTTC.

The J gene is TRBJ2-7, the V gene TRBV29-1; weak D call: TRBD2 (5 bases). V was clipped by 3 bases and J by 1 base, with 10 bases between them. Germline loops: CDR1 SQVTM, CDR2 ANQGSEA. This CDR3 has 13 amino acids. The CDR3 bases are TGCAGCGTTGAGCCTCCGGGGTCCTACGAGCAGTACTTC. It is translated as CSVEPPGSYEQYF.

This chain connects TRBV20-1 to TRBJ2-3; tentative D call: TRBD2 (5 bases). CDR1 and CDR2 from the germline V gene are DFQATT and SNEGSKA (reference sequence). The CDR3 length is 15 residues. Trimming took off 6 bases at V and 0 bases at J, with 16 bases between the two ends. DNA for the CDR3: TGCAGTGCAGGAGGAGACTTGGCTAGCACAGATACGCAGTATTTT. This gives the protein CSAGGDLASTDTQYF.

This clonotype was seen a handful of times. The CDR3 nucleotides read TGTGCCAGCAAACCGGGACTCCGCACAGATACGCAGTATTTT. It yields the protein CASKPGLRTDTQYF. The rearrangement links TRBV5-6 to TRBJ2-3; a weak D match, TRBD2 (6 bases). The CDR3 length is 14 residues. V was clipped by 6 bases and J by 1 base, with 12 bases between them. The germline V gene encodes CDR1 SGHDT and CDR2 YYEEEE. Drawing the rest from reference TRBV5-6 and TRBJ2-3, the complete variable domain is DAGVTQSPTHLIKTRGQQVTLRCSPKSGHDTVSWYQQALGQGPQFIFQYYEEEERQRGNFPDRFSGHQFPNYSSELNVNALLLGDSALYLCASKPGLRTDTQYFGPGTRLTVL.

The chain links TRBV7-9 to TRBJ1-4; D gene uncertain. V was pared by 0 bases and J by 9 bases, with 5 bases between. CDR3 size: 12 residues. Per the germline V gene, CDR1 is SEHNR and CDR2 is FQNEAQ (reference sequence). The CDR3 DNA is TGTGCCAGCAGCTTAGCACGGAAAAAACTGTTTTTT. Residues: CASSLARKKLFF.

This clonotype showed up just a few times. The V gene is TRBV4-1, the J gene TRBJ2-2, with D uncertain. Deletions cut 1 base from V and 2 bases from J, with 14 bases between. This CDR3 has 17 residues. Germline-derived CDR1 and CDR2 are MGHRA and YSYEKL. The CDR3 protein is CASSQGTLGSNTGELFF. CDR3 coding DNA: TGCGCCAGCAGCCAAGGGACCTTAGGGTCCAACACCGGGGAGCTGTTTTTT.

J is TRBJ2-7 and V is TRBV27; D tentatively fits TRBD1 or TRBD2 (5 bases each). Trimming shortened V by 2 bases and J by 4 bases, and 15 bases separated the two germline ends. Germline lookup yields CDR1 MNHEY and CDR2 SMNVEV (reference sequence). The CDR3 loop spans 15 amino acids. Here the CDR3 DNA reads TGTGCCAGCAGTTTAATTGGGGGACCCTCTTACGAGCAGTACTTC. This encodes CASSLIGGPSYEQYF.

The rearrangement links TRBV6-1 to TRBJ2-3; 7 bases align to TRBD2. After removal of 8 bases from V and 5 bases from J, the junction contained 4 bases not matched to a gene. Per germline, CDR1 MNHNS and CDR2 SASEGT. The CDR3 covers 12 residues. CDR3 region: CASGGRVDTQYF. CDR3 in DNA: TGTGCCAGCGGTGGGAGGGTAGATACGCAGTATTTT.